Included here is one TCR beta chain sequence, with context. This clonotype was observed at least ten times. Its antigen remains unidentified. No much larger clone is present one base from it, and per-base qualities are unavailable. The data were taken from a study of HIV-infected children after antiretroviral therapy interruption (dated by TCRdb to the late 2010s). Describing the broader study: Eight children, all with CD4+ count above 500 and viral load below 50 copies/ml, were included, of whom four were on planned treatment interruption and four were on continuous treatment. Recorded exposure to EBV and CMV was present in most of the participating children. In the continuous-treatment arm, samples from corresponding weeks 0, 48 and 150 were analyzed. The interruption group had a median age of about 9 years, and the continuous treatment group had a median age of around 8 years. Samples from the interruption arm were taken at week 0, at week 12, at the end of interruption (week 24 or 48), and about 3 years after the study ended. TCR repertoires were compared between children on planned treatment interruption and children on continuous antiretroviral treatment, alongside thymic output measurements.

Library method: 3' RACE. TCR libraries were constructed from RNA with a 3' RACE protocol that used unique molecular identifiers to correct for PCR amplification bias. As many as 12 amplicon libraries were pooled and then sequenced on an Illumina MiSeq using v2 2x250 paired-end chemistry. The authors' analysis ran thus. Decombinator was used to process the reads, assigning V and J genes and CDR3 and applying barcode-based correction of errors and PCR bias. Before the Gini coefficient was calculated with the R ineq package, repertoires were subsampled to the same depth. CDR3 similarity was assessed with GLIPH, Hamming distance and a shared triplet metric. TCRdb trimmed public reads at Q25 via fastp, called clones via MiXCR and kept in-frame beta chains. When rows share a CDR3 protein, they turn into one entry using the most common DNA and genes. Here the V and J calls rest on TCRdb's processing, not on the authors' analysis. The sample has 40,000 or so distinct CDR3 sequences on record, approximately 7% of them singletons. Clones ranked in the top ten supply just under 1% of the sample.

Overall study results and their limits: Minor non-naive CD45RA+ populations such as EMRA or stem memory cells might have been included among the sorted CD45RA+ naive cells. An increase in the naive CD4+ Gini coefficient was observed by the end of treatment interruption, suggesting clonal expansion, and a return to baseline was observed by 3 years. The low number of patients is a limitation and the data should be interpreted with caution. In naive CD4+ repertoires of PTI patients, CDR3 sharing between time points fell after interruption began; many sequences were shared between end of interruption and 3 years later.

What this sample's treatment or condition label stands for: PENTA 11 planned treatment interruption arm or continuous ART arm. Participants were children from the United Kingdom aged 2 to 15 years who had received at least three-drug ART for at least 24 weeks. Cryopreserved PBMCs containing at least 5 million viable cells were required, and four candidate patients were excluded because of low viable PBMC yield. Naive CD4+ CD45RA+ CD45RO- T cells were FACS-sorted from thawed PBMCs on a FACSAria III cell sorter. After sorting, cells were fixed, and RNA was extracted with the RNeasy FFPE kit and then with the RNeasy Micro kit. V gives up 5 bases and J gives up 7 bases, and the segment between their germline ends measures 11 bases. From cysteine to phenylalanine, the CDR3 is 11 amino acids long. Only CDR3 DNA remains: 33 bases, in frame from the first base. The germline V gene encodes CDR1 SQVTM and CDR2 ANQGSEA.

Material: CD45RA+ CD4+ T cells from PBMCs, pooled from several time points, obtained from a donor given antiretroviral therapy, either interrupted or continuous. The cell subset or site label, as the study defines it: naive CD4+ CD45RA+ CD45RO- T cells. The rearranged segments are TRBV29-1 and TRBJ1-1; no confident D gene assignment can be made. This clonotype was sampled from a pool of human donors with HIV. The CDR3 region reads CSVSDDIEAFF. DNA sequence: TGCAGCGTTTCCGATGACATTGAAGCTTTCTTT.